The 31 T cell receptor beta chains given below trace back to one sample, sequenced in a study of blood T cell repertoires in COVID-19. The protocol was immunoSEQ multiplex PCR, while the TCRdb copy is restricted to in-frame clones and leaves out a portion. The sample lists hundreds of thousands of clones; 87% were seen once. Sample: peripheral blood. The receptors were sampled from a woman between 45 and 65 years old who had recovered from COVID-19.

The chain carries TRBV5-1 and TRBJ2-3; tentatively, D is TRBD2 (6 bases). Per the germline V gene, CDR1 is SGHRS and CDR2 is YFSETQ. Trimming removed 0 bases at V and 1 base at J, with 9 bases between. This CDR3 region has 15 residues. The CDR3 protein is CASSLGWGGTDTQYF. In nucleotides, the CDR3 is TGCGCCAGCAGCTTGGGCTGGGGGGGCACAGATACGCAGTATTTT.

The J gene is TRBJ1-2, the V gene TRBV4-2; D might be TRBD1 (5 bases). CDR1 LGHNA and CDR2 YNFKEQ come from the germline V gene. V lost 0 bases, J lost 4 bases, and 21 bases lay in between. CDR3 length equals 18 residues. The DNA of the CDR3 is TGTGCCAGCAGCCAAGACCCCATCGGTCACCCCCAGGGCTATGGCTACACCTTC. Its translation: CASSQDPIGHPQGYGYTF.

The chain employs TRBV28 and TRBJ2-1, with 8 bases lining up with TRBD1. The CDR3 consists of 14 residues. V gave up 4 bases and J gave up 6 bases; unmatched junction bases: 5. Germline assignment: CDR1 MDHEN and CDR2 SYDVKM. As DNA, the CDR3 is TGTGCCAGCAGTTGGCAGGGGGCGAGCAATGAGCAGTTCTTC. Its translation: CASSWQGASNEQFF.

This clone was counted only a few times. The chain carries TRBV5-1 and TRBJ2-3, with D possibly matching TRBD1 (6 bases). This CDR3 region has 15 residues. V was trimmed by 4 bases and J by 4 bases, leaving 16 bases between them. Germline V gene sequence: CDR1 SGHRS, CDR2 YFSETQ. The CDR3 DNA is TGCGCCAGCAGCCCCCTGCGAGGGGGATCAGATACGCAGTATTTT. Protein product: CASSPLRGGSDTQYF.

This clone has just one count. The J gene is TRBJ2-7, the V gene TRBV30; possibly TRBD1 for D (6 bases). The CDR3 covers 13 residues. Germline V gene data show CDR1 as GTSNPN and CDR2 as SVGIG (reference sequence). V was trimmed by 2 bases and J by 4 bases, leaving 12 bases between them. CDR3 DNA: TGTGCCTGGAGTCGGCTAGGGGGATACGAGCAGTACTTC. Its protein product is CAWSRLGGYEQYF.

The chain uses TRBV10-3 and TRBJ1-2, with 7 bases that match TRBD1. Germline CDR1 is ENHRY and CDR2 is SYGVKD. After removal of 2 bases from V and 6 bases from J, the junction contained 6 bases not matched to a gene. This CDR3 region has 14 residues. DNA for the CDR3: TGTGCCATCAGTGAGCAACAGGGGCTCGATGGCTACACCTTC. Translation: CAISEQQGLDGYTF.

The chain uses TRBV18 and TRBJ1-2, with TRBD1 identical over 8 bases. The CDR3 has 15 residues. The trim removed 2 bases at V and 7 bases at J, leaving 9 bases unmatched. Per the germline V gene, CDR1 is KGHSH and CDR2 is LQKENI. The CDR3 sequence: CASSPKTGGGGGYTF. The DNA for the CDR3 is TGTGCCAGCTCACCAAAAACAGGGGGTGGCGGTGGCTACACCTTC.

The chain links TRBV28 to TRBJ1-2, with TRBD1 as a possible D gene (6 bases). Germline values: CDR1 MDHEN, CDR2 SYDVKM. The CDR3 is made up of 12 amino acids. V dropped 7 bases and J dropped 2 bases, with 8 bases sitting between them. The CDR3 protein is CASMQGNYGYTF. Here the CDR3 DNA reads TGTGCCAGCATGCAGGGGAACTATGGCTACACCTTC.

The chain combines TRBV5-4 with TRBJ1-1; D unclear. The length of the CDR3 is 13 residues. The germline V and J ends were trimmed by 0 bases and 1 base, with 4 bases remaining between them. Germline CDR1 and CDR2: SGHNT and YYREEE (reference sequence). CDR3 sequence reads: CASSLDRNTEAFF. CDR3 nucleotide sequence: TGTGCCAGCAGCTTGGATCGGAACACTGAAGCTTTCTTT.

This rearrangement joins TRBV5-4 to TRBJ1-1; D call uncertain. The V end was cut by 1 base, the J end by 5 bases, with 9 bases between. The CDR3 spans 13 residues. The germline V gene has CDR1 SGHNT and CDR2 YYREEE (reference sequence). CDR3 residues: CASSLTASTEAFF. CDR3 nucleotides: TGTGCCAGCAGCTTGACAGCTTCTACTGAAGCTTTCTTT. Combining the CDR3 with reference TRBV5-4 and TRBJ1-1 gives the whole variable domain ETGVTQSPTHLIKTRGQQVTLRCSSQSGHNTVSWYQQALGQGPQFIFQYYREEENGRGNFPPRFSGLQFPNYSSELNVNALELDDSALYLCASSLTASTEAFFGQGTRLTVV.

The sample holds a few counts of this clone. The J gene is TRBJ2-2, the V gene TRBV5-1; D is perhaps TRBD1 (6 bases). Germline-derived CDR1 and CDR2 are SGHRS and YFSETQ. The CDR3 is 16 amino acids. The V and J ends lost 0 bases and 5 bases respectively, with 14 bases between them. CDR3 region: CASSLAVAGETGELFF. The CDR3 coding sequence is TGCGCCAGCAGCTTGGCCGTGGCAGGGGAGACCGGGGAGCTGTTTTTT. Drawing the rest from reference TRBV5-1 and TRBJ2-2, the complete variable domain is KAGVTQTPRYLIKTRGQQVTLSCSPISGHRSVSWYQQTPGQGLQFLFEYFSETQRNKGNFPGRFSGRQFSNSRSEMNVSTLELGDSALYLCASSLAVAGETGELFFGEGSRLTVL.

The chain is built from TRBV30 and TRBJ2-2; possibly TRBD1 for D (6 bases). The germline V gene encodes CDR1 GTSNPN and CDR2 SVGIG (reference sequence). Trimming removed 4 bases at V and 4 bases at J, with 16 bases between. CDR3 length: 15 residues. The CDR3 spells CAWNRGGVTTGELFF. In DNA form, the CDR3 reads TGTGCCTGGAATCGAGGGGGAGTTACCACCGGGGAGCTGTTTTTT. The full variable domain, its missing parts supplied by reference TRBV30 and TRBJ2-2, is SQTIHQWPATLVQPVGSPLSLECTVEGTSNPNLYWYRQAAGRGLQLLFYSVGIGQISSEVPQNLSASRPQDRQFILSSKKLLLSDSGFYLCAWNRGGVTTGELFFGEGSRLTVL.

The rearrangement uses TRBV12-5 and TRBJ2-7; 10 positions match TRBD2. CDR1 and CDR2 from the germline V gene are LGHNT and FRNRAP. The CDR3 contains 16 residues. J was trimmed by 3 bases and V by 1 base; bases with no gene match: 6. CDR3 in amino acids: CASGLDLLAGDYEQYF. The CDR3, as DNA: TGTGCTAGTGGTTTGGACCTCCTAGCGGGGGACTACGAGCAGTACTTC.

The rearrangement links TRBV7-3 to TRBJ1-2, with D perhaps TRBD1 (5 bases). The ends were cut back, 5 bases at V and 5 bases at J, with 12 bases in the middle. Germline V gene data show CDR1 as SGHTA and CDR2 as FQGTGA. This CDR3 region has 13 residues. CDR3 DNA sequence: TGTGCCAGCAGCGCCCGCGGGGGGTATGGCTACACCTTC. It specifies CASSARGGYGYTF. Supplemented by reference TRBV7-3 and TRBJ1-2, the full variable domain reads GAGVSQTPSNKVTEKGKYVELRCDPISGHTALYWYRQSLGQGPEFLIYFQGTGAADDSGLPNDRFFAVRPEGSVSTLKIQRTERGDSAVYLCASSARGGYGYTFGSGTRLTVV.

The chain links TRBV30 to TRBJ2-2; TRBD2 matches 7 bases. This CDR3 is 14 amino acids long. CDR1 is GTSNPN and CDR2 is SVGIG in the germline V gene (reference sequence). V lost 1 base, J lost 7 bases, and 6 bases stayed unmatched. CDR3 protein: CAWSAAGVVGELFF. DNA of the CDR3: TGTGCCTGGAGTGCGGCGGGAGTGGTCGGGGAGCTGTTTTTT.

V usage is TRBV5-4 and J usage is TRBJ2-3, with a tentative D call TRBD2 (5 bases). The CDR3 is made up of 14 amino acids. The V gene lost 2 bases and the J gene lost 3 bases, with 10 bases spanning the gap. Germline values: CDR1 SGHNT, CDR2 YYREEE (reference sequence). This CDR3 reads CASSFYGNTDTQYF. The CDR3 bases are TGTGCCAGCAGCTTTTACGGGAATACAGATACGCAGTATTTT.

The V and J genes are TRBV2 and TRBJ1-1, with D possibly being TRBD1 (6 bases). This CDR3 spans 11 amino acids. Trimming took off 8 bases at V and 4 bases at J, with 8 bases between the two ends. In germline, CDR1 is SNHLY, CDR2 FYNNEI. CDR3 nucleotides: TGTGCCAGCCGACAGGTCACTGAAGCTTTCTTT. Protein product: CASRQVTEAFF.

The V gene is TRBV5-4, the J gene TRBJ1-2; 11 bases match TRBD1. Germline trimming cut 4 bases from V and 4 bases from J; bases unmatched to any gene: 9. Germline-derived CDR1 and CDR2 are SGHNT and YYREEE (reference sequence). This CDR3 has 16 amino acids. CDR3 DNA sequence: TGTGCCAGCAGCGCACCGGGACAGGGGGGAAGCTATGGCTACACCTTC. Its protein is CASSAPGQGGSYGYTF.

This clone was counted only a few times. The rearrangement uses TRBV9 and TRBJ2-1; TRBD2 agrees at 13 bases. The CDR3 is 17 amino acids. Germline CDR1 reads SGDLS; CDR2 reads YYNGEE. Germline trimming cut 2 bases from V and 7 bases from J; bases unmatched to any gene: 9. DNA for the CDR3: TGTGCCAGCAGCGTTACTTTCTGGACTAGCGGGAGTAATGAGCAGTTCTTC. Its translation is CASSVTFWTSGSNEQFF.

This clone has more than one count but fewer than ten. The rearrangement uses TRBV6-5 and TRBJ1-1; D might be TRBD1 (6 bases). CDR1 and CDR2 from the germline V gene are MNHEY and SVGAGI. The V end was cut by 6 bases, the J end by 0 bases, with 11 bases between. The CDR3 is 14 residues long. CDR3 nucleotides: TGTGCCAGCAGAACCAGGGGAGTGAACACTGAAGCTTTCTTT. As protein: CASRTRGVNTEAFF.

The chain employs TRBV18 and TRBJ1-3; TRBD1 might be the D (5 bases). CDR3 length: 16 residues. Trimming took 8 bases from V and 1 from J, leaving 18 bases between them. The germline gives CDR1 KGHSH, CDR2 LQKENI. CDR3 sequence reads: CASRSDWGLSGNTIYF. DNA for the CDR3: TGTGCCAGCCGCAGTGATTGGGGCCTTTCTGGAAACACCATATATTTT.

The gene calls are TRBV4-2 and TRBJ1-2, with 9 bases lining up with TRBD1. V dropped 1 base and J dropped 3; count of bases not matched to a gene: 6. This CDR3 is built from 16 residues. The germline V gene encodes CDR1 LGHNA and CDR2 YNFKEQ. CDR3 in amino acids: CASSQALGTGHYGYTF. CDR3 DNA sequence: TGTGCCAGCAGCCAAGCCCTCGGGACAGGGCACTATGGCTACACCTTC.

The gene calls are TRBV28 and TRBJ1-4; a possible D gene is TRBD1 (5 bases). Germline assignment: CDR1 MDHEN and CDR2 SYDVKM. The CDR3 sequence is 16 residues long. Trimming removed 4 bases from V and 0 bases from J, with 12 bases in between. CDR3 residues: CASSSRGFATNEKLFF. The CDR3 DNA reads as TGTGCCAGCAGTTCTCGGGGGTTTGCAACTAATGAAAAACTGTTTTTT.

The gene calls are TRBV4-2 and TRBJ2-3, with a tentative D call TRBD2 (5 bases). The ends were cut back, 0 bases at V and 9 bases at J, with 10 bases in the middle. This CDR3 comprises 13 residues. Germline V gene data show CDR1 as LGHNA and CDR2 as YNFKEQ. CDR3 region: CASSQDLGVTQYF. For the CDR3, the DNA is TGTGCCAGCAGCCAAGATCTCGGGGTAACGCAGTATTTT.

The chain couples TRBV28 to TRBJ2-1, with 8 positions matching TRBD2. There are 16 residues in the CDR3. Germline-derived CDR1 and CDR2 are MDHEN and SYDVKM. V dropped 2 bases and J dropped 7; count of bases not matched to a gene: 10. The CDR3 reads CASSLVGREGKNEQFF. CDR3 nucleotide sequence: TGTGCCAGCAGTTTAGTAGGACGGGAGGGCAAGAATGAGCAGTTCTTC.

This chain uses TRBV9 with TRBJ1-6; tentative D call: TRBD1 (6 bases). The V end lost 5 bases, the J end lost 10 bases, and 16 bases lay between the germline ends. The CDR3 spans 14 residues. In germline, CDR1 is SGDLS, CDR2 YYNGEE. CDR3 DNA sequence: TGTGCCAGCAGAGGGGGTGACCCCGGGTCACCCCTCCACTTT. Translation: CASRGGDPGSPLHF. Based on the CDR3 plus reference TRBV9 and TRBJ1-6, the full variable domain is DSGVTQTPKHLITATGQRVTLRCSPRSGDLSVYWYQQSLDQGLQFLIQYYNGEERAKGNILERFSAQQFPDLHSELNLSSLELGDSALYFCASRGGDPGSPLHFGNGTRLTVT.

CDR3 protein: CASSSQNHYGYTF. CDR3 coding DNA: TGTGCCAGCAGCTCGCAGAACCACTATGGCTACACCTTC. This chain joins TRBV7-2 and TRBJ1-2, with D unresolved. The germline V and J ends were trimmed by 4 bases and 3 bases, with 9 bases remaining between them. Germline CDR1 and CDR2: SGHTA and FQGNSA. This CDR3 region has 13 residues.

The chain uses TRBV2 and TRBJ1-2; a weak D match, TRBD1 (6 bases). The CDR3 sequence is 13 residues long. Germline V gene sequence: CDR1 SNHLY, CDR2 FYNNEI. V dropped 5 bases and J dropped 8 bases, with 15 bases sitting between them. Written as DNA, the CDR3 is TGTGCCAGCAGTCTCACAGGGAATTCGGGCTACACCTTC. Its translation: CASSLTGNSGYTF.

This clone came up once. The chain carries TRBV2 and TRBJ2-5; D not certain. The CDR3 runs 14 residues. CDR1 and CDR2 (germline): SNHLY, FYNNEI. V was cut by 5 bases and J by 5 bases, with 15 bases left in between. CDR3 residues: CASSTSTSAETQYF. For the CDR3, the DNA is TGTGCCAGCAGTACGAGCACGAGTGCGGAGACCCAGTACTTC.

J is TRBJ2-3 and V is TRBV11-1; D not certain. Germline CDR1 SGHAT, CDR2 FQDESV (reference sequence). Trimming left V 3 bases short and J 2 bases short, with 9 bases between. There are 14 residues in the CDR3. The CDR3 coding sequence is TGTGCCAGCAGCTTTGGGCGAACCACAGATACGCAGTATTTT. Its protein product is CASSFGRTTDTQYF.

This rearrangement joins TRBV30 to TRBJ2-7; possible D gene TRBD2, 5 bases. This CDR3 spans 12 amino acids. Germline lookup yields CDR1 GTSNPN and CDR2 SVGIG (reference sequence). Trimming removed 3 bases at V and 12 bases at J, with 18 bases between. The CDR3 loop reads CAWSALGNIRYF. The CDR3, as DNA: TGTGCCTGGAGCGCCCTCGGGAACATACGGTACTTC.